A single sample is the source of the 26 T cell receptor beta chains below, sequenced in a study of vaccination effects on CD4 cells after COVID-19 (dated by TCRdb to 2021 to 2024). For these TCRs, the target antigens are not known. Receptors were amplified or captured by the immunoSEQ multiplex PCR assay. Held by TCRdb, this immuneACCESS table contains in-frame sequences only and omits some clones. Under half of the omission traces to an unresolved V gene where checked; the cause of the rest is unknown. The sample table shows tens of thousands of clones, and roughly 73% are seen once. The ten top clones hold approximately 26% of the sample. In the ViraFEST assay, PBMC were stimulated with viral peptide pools, and TCR sequencing was then used to find antigen-specific CD4+ T cell clonotypes based on their expansion. After 10 to 11 days of culture, CD4+ T cells were isolated with the EasySep CD4+ T cell isolation kit. Healthy vaccine recipients had no prior SARS-CoV-2 infection, confirmed by negative nucleocapsid antibodies before and after vaccination.

The sample here was CD4+ T cells from PBMCs cultured with HCoV-NL63 spike peptides, taken before COVID-19 vaccination. The cell subset or site label on this specimen signifies: HCoV-NL63 spike overlapping peptide pool stimulation. All receptors derive from a human donor who received a COVID-19 vaccine.

The chain employs TRBV18 and TRBJ1-2; 7 bases map to TRBD1. Germline CDR1 KGHSH, CDR2 LQKENI. The V segment lost 6 bases and the J segment 6 bases; nucleotides outside the gene matches: 7. The CDR3 sequence is 13 residues long. CDR3 in amino acids: CASSPDRENGYTF. CDR3 bases: TGTGCCAGCTCGCCCGACAGGGAAAATGGCTACACCTTC.

This sequence joins TRBV27 and TRBJ2-6; 7 bases match TRBD2. This CDR3 comprises 15 residues. Per germline, CDR1 MNHEY and CDR2 SMNVEV (reference sequence). Trimming removed 6 bases from V and 4 bases from J; junction bases left unmatched: 6. This CDR3 is CASRPGGSGANVLTF. The CDR3 DNA reads TGTGCCAGCAGACCCGGGGGGTCCGGGGCCAACGTCCTGACTTTC.

The chain has TRBV7-8 and TRBJ2-3, with unresolved D. Germline V lookup: CDR1 SGHVS, CDR2 FQNEAQ. The CDR3 is made up of 15 amino acids. V was trimmed by 5 bases and J by 0 bases, leaving 12 bases between them. The CDR3 nucleotides are TGTGCCAGCAGCCCTCCACGGCCTAGCACAGATACGCAGTATTTT. Amino acid sequence: CASSPPRPSTDTQYF. The full variable domain, with the rest looked up from reference TRBV7-8 and TRBJ2-3, is GAGVSQSPRYKVAKRGQDVALRCDPISGHVSLFWYQQALGQGPEFLTYFQNEAQLDKSGLPSDRFFAERPEGSVSTLKIQRTQQEDSAVYLCASSPPRPSTDTQYFGPGTRLTVL.

This clone was detected only a few times. The chain has TRBV5-1 and TRBJ1-6; 8 bases fit TRBD1. This CDR3 is 14 amino acids long. J lost 7 bases, V lost 7 bases, and 7 bases had no gene match. Germline V gives CDR1 SGHRS, CDR2 YFSETQ. The CDR3 loop is CASGMTGENSPLHF. CDR3 DNA sequence: TGCGCCAGCGGTATGACAGGGGAAAATTCACCCCTCCACTTT.

The chain links TRBV7-9 to TRBJ1-1; the D is unclear. V lost 6 bases to trimming and J lost 0 bases, with 5 bases between them. CDR3 length: 12 residues. Germline CDR1 SEHNR, CDR2 FQNEAQ (reference sequence). The CDR3 loop is CASSNLNTEAFF. The CDR3 DNA reads as TGTGCCAGCAGTAACCTGAACACTGAAGCTTTCTTT.

CDR3 loop: CASSPSALAGEQFF. CDR3 in DNA: TGTGCCAGCTCACCATCCGCACTAGCAGGAGAGCAGTTCTTC. V usage is TRBV18 and J usage is TRBJ2-1; D might be TRBD2 (6 bases). Trimming removed 2 bases at V and 10 bases at J, with 15 bases between. The CDR3 totals 14 residues. Germline CDR1 is KGHSH and CDR2 is LQKENI.

The chain carries TRBV6-1 and TRBJ1-5; possibly TRBD1 for D (5 bases). The V and J ends lost 2 bases and 7 bases respectively, with 12 bases between them. Germline V lookup: CDR1 MNHNS, CDR2 SASEGT. The CDR3 covers 14 residues. The DNA of the CDR3 is TGTGCCAGCAGTGAAAAGGTGGGACTCCAGCCCCAGCATTTT. This sequence encodes CASSEKVGLQPQHF.

The rearrangement joins TRBV10-3 to TRBJ2-3, with D possibly being TRBD2 (7 bases). This CDR3 has 14 residues. The V end lost 6 bases, the J end lost 4 bases, and 14 bases lay between the germline ends. Germline V CDR1 and CDR2: ENHRY, SYGVKD. The CDR3: CAIRGGQGSDTQYF. DNA of the CDR3: TGTGCCATCAGGGGAGGGCAGGGGTCAGATACGCAGTATTTT.

The chain joins TRBV12-3 or TRBV12-4 to TRBJ1-1, with D unresolved. The CDR3 consists of 13 residues. V lost 4 bases and J lost 0, with 6 bases in between. This CDR3 is CASSSSVNTEAFF. CDR3 nucleotide sequence: TGTGCCAGCAGTTCCTCAGTGAACACTGAAGCTTTCTTT.

V usage is TRBV5-4 and J usage is TRBJ2-6, with D perhaps matching TRBD1 or TRBD2 (6 bases each). Trimming removed 7 bases at V and 4 bases at J, with 24 bases between. The CDR3 has 18 residues. CDR1 is SGHNT and CDR2 is YYREEE in the germline V gene (reference sequence). The CDR3 loop reads CASHLGGQGLAGANVLTF. In DNA form, the CDR3 reads TGTGCCAGCCATTTGGGGGGTCAGGGGCTAGCGGGGGCCAACGTCCTGACTTTC.

Comments on this clone: The germline gene is not matched at one end of the junction; a read error may be the cause. This chain links TRBV5-6 with TRBJ2-7; TRBD1 aligns across 10 bases. CDR1 is SGHDT, CDR2 YYEEEE, per germline. This CDR3 has 12 residues. In nucleotides, the CDR3 is TGTGCCAGCAGTTTGGGACAGGGGCTGCAGTACTTC. Its translation: CASSLGQGLQYF. Full variable domain (remainder filled in from reference TRBV5-6 and TRBJ2-7): DAGVTQSPTHLIKTRGQQVTLRCSPKSGHDTVSWYQQALGQGPQFIFQYYEEEERQRGNFPDRFSGHQFPNYSSELNVNALLLGDSALYLCASSLGQGLQYFGPGTRLTVT.

The V and J genes are TRBV28 and TRBJ1-4; D is ambiguous. The CDR3 is 15 amino acids. Trimming stripped 6 bases from V and 1 base from J, with 12 bases between. Germline CDR1 and CDR2: MDHEN and SYDVKM. CDR3 DNA: TGTGCCAGCAGCCCCCGGCACCTAACTAATGAAAAACTGTTTTTT. This encodes CASSPRHLTNEKLFF.

The rearrangement joins TRBV2 to TRBJ2-1; 8 nucleotides line up with TRBD2. The V segment lost 6 bases and the J segment 10 bases; nucleotides outside the gene matches: 11. The CDR3 runs to 14 residues. CDR1 SNHLY and CDR2 FYNNEI come from the germline V gene. The CDR3 bases are TGTGCCAGCAGGCCTGCGGTGACTAGCGCCGAGCAGTTCTTC. This encodes CASRPAVTSAEQFF.

This chain joins TRBV7-3 and TRBJ2-3; D is perhaps TRBD1 or TRBD2 (5 bases each). The germline V and J ends were trimmed by 5 bases and 5 bases, with 11 bases remaining between them. The CDR3 loop spans 13 amino acids. Germline loops: CDR1 SGHTA, CDR2 FQGTGA. CDR3: CASSPRGKDTQYF. In DNA, the CDR3 is TGTGCCAGCAGCCCACGGGGCAAAGATACGCAGTATTTT. Supplemented by reference TRBV7-3 and TRBJ2-3, the full variable domain reads GAGVSQTPSNKVTEKGKYVELRCDPISGHTALYWYRQSLGQGPEFLIYFQGTGAADDSGLPNDRFFAVRPEGSVSTLKIQRTERGDSAVYLCASSPRGKDTQYFGPGTRLTVL.

The chain carries TRBV20-1 and TRBJ2-5; D ambiguous. This CDR3 comprises 10 residues. Looked up from germline, CDR1 is DFQATT and CDR2 is SNEGSKA (reference sequence). V lost 2 bases to trimming and J lost 2 bases, with 0 bases between them. The chain's CDR3 is CSARQETQYF. DNA for the CDR3: TGCAGTGCTAGACAAGAGACCCAGTACTTC.

The rearrangement joins TRBV18 to TRBJ1-5, with 8 bases matching TRBD1. Trimming took 3 bases from V and 3 from J; bases not matched to a gene: 4. Germline V gene sequence: CDR1 KGHSH, CDR2 LQKENI. The CDR3 contains 15 residues. CDR3 sequence (DNA): TGTGCCAGCTCACCCGGGACAGGCAACAATCAGCCCCAGCATTTT. Translating it yields CASSPGTGNNQPQHF.

This clone was seen only a few times. This chain joins TRBV5-1 and TRBJ1-2, with TRBD1 matching over 10 bases. With 0 bases clipped from V and 4 bases from J, the junction kept 6 bases outside the gene matches. CDR1 is SGHRS and CDR2 is YFSETQ in the germline V gene. The CDR3 consists of 16 residues. The CDR3: CASSLGGTGATYGYTF. The CDR3 DNA sequence: TGCGCCAGCAGCTTGGGGGGGACAGGGGCAACCTATGGCTACACCTTC.

The chain links TRBV15 to TRBJ1-6; tentative D call: TRBD1 (6 bases). The CDR3 has 16 amino acids. Germline CDR1 LNHNV, CDR2 YYDKDF (reference sequence). The ends were cut back, 4 bases at V and 4 bases at J, with 14 bases in the middle. The CDR3 DNA reads as TGTGCCACCAGCACCACAGAGGGGGGGTATAATTCACCCCTCCACTTT. Amino acids: CATSTTEGGYNSPLHF.

This clone was detected once. As DNA, the CDR3 is TGTGCCAGCACCCTTCGGGACACTGAAGCTTTCTTT. Protein product: CASTLRDTEAFF. The chain recombines TRBV6-5 with TRBJ1-1, with D hard to call. The CDR3 totals 12 residues. V dropped 7 bases and J dropped 3 bases, with 9 bases sitting between them. The germline CDR1 and CDR2 sequences are MNHEY and SVGAGI.

The chain joins TRBV2 to TRBJ1-5, with a possible D match to TRBD1 (5 bases). Germline V gene data show CDR1 as SNHLY and CDR2 as FYNNEI. V shed 4 bases and J shed 4 bases, with 11 bases lying between them. The CDR3 totals 14 residues. CDR3 nucleotides: TGTGCCAGCAGTGTGCAACGGACAAATCAGCCCCAGCATTTT. It specifies CASSVQRTNQPQHF.

The chain combines TRBV15 with TRBJ2-1, with TRBD1 as a possible D gene (5 bases). Trimming removed 0 bases at V and 4 bases at J, with 10 bases between. The germline gives CDR1 LNHNV, CDR2 YYDKDF (reference sequence). The CDR3 extends over 15 amino acids. In DNA form, the CDR3 reads TGTGCCACCAGCAGAGAGGGGCAGCTATACAATGAGCAGTTCTTC. As protein: CATSREGQLYNEQFF.

The chain employs TRBV7-9 and TRBJ1-1; possibly TRBD1 for D (5 bases). The CDR3 runs 15 residues. The V and J ends lost 7 bases and 1 base respectively, with 16 bases between them. Germline V CDR1 and CDR2: SEHNR, FQNEAQ (reference sequence). The CDR3 sequence: CASNRPEGRNTEAFF. CDR3 nucleotide sequence: TGTGCCAGCAACCGACCCGAGGGACGGAACACTGAAGCTTTCTTT.

CDR3 DNA sequence: TGCGCCAGCAGCTTGTCCAGGGGCCCATACGAGCAGTACTTC. It yields the protein CASSLSRGPYEQYF. The chain uses TRBV5-1 and TRBJ2-7; a possible D gene is TRBD1 (6 bases). CDR1 is SGHRS and CDR2 is YFSETQ in the germline V gene. V was pared by 1 base and J by 4 bases, with 12 bases between. This CDR3 is 14 amino acids long.

This clone appeared once. This sequence joins TRBV28 and TRBJ1-5; the D gene is possibly TRBD1 (6 bases). The CDR3 sequence is 15 residues long. V dropped 4 bases and J dropped 3 bases, with 13 bases sitting between them. Germline V gene lookup returns CDR1 MDHEN and CDR2 SYDVKM. In DNA form, the CDR3 reads TGTGCCAGCAGTTCTACAGGGACTTCCAATCAGCCCCAGCATTTT. It specifies CASSSTGTSNQPQHF.

This clone has just a few counts. The J gene is TRBJ1-4, the V gene TRBV5-6; D is possibly TRBD1 (6 bases). Between the trimmed V and J ends, which lost 7 bases and 8 bases, there was a span of 15 bases. The CDR3 is 13 residues long. Germline assignment: CDR1 SGHDT and CDR2 YYEEEE. Here the CDR3 DNA reads TGTGCCAGCTCAGGGAGGGGGTCGGAAAAACTGTTTTTT. Translation gives CASSGRGSEKLFF.

V usage is TRBV7-9 and J usage is TRBJ1-4; no firm D call. CDR3 length: 14 residues. V was cut by 3 bases and J by 7 bases, with 12 bases left in between. Germline-derived CDR1 and CDR2 are SEHNR and FQNEAQ (reference sequence). DNA for the CDR3: TGTGCCAGCAGCTTCGGAGGAGGATTTGAAAAACTGTTTTTT. Protein product: CASSFGGGFEKLFF.